This T cell receptor beta chain was documented in a study of tumor-infiltrating lymphocytes in primary liver carcinoma. The wider study: Surgery removed the patients' primary liver carcinoma. Whole-study results and caveats: Being bulk and unsorted, samples allowed no CD4+ and CD8+ repertoire comparison.

Germline CDR1 and CDR2: MNHNY and SVGAGI (reference sequence). Trimming at V came to 6 bases and at J to 6 bases, leaving 12 bases not matched to a gene. The CDR3 totals 15 residues. A primer matching the constant region was used to make TCR beta cDNA from 500 ng of total RNA. Construction of TCR beta libraries relied on three successive nested multiplex PCR rounds employing slightly modified ARM-PCR. Researchers ran the first two PCR rounds for roughly 10 cycles each with TRBV1-TRBV30 forward primers and a C-beta reverse primer. TCRdb re-derived calls from the multiplex PCR reads in MiXCR, one entry per CDR3 protein. This table holds 320,000 or so distinct CDR3 sequences, approximately 60% found once. This clonotype was detected once. The antigen is not known. The blood RNA (from unsorted whole blood) was obtained, and germline DNA was also extracted.

The gene calls are TRBV6-6 and TRBJ1-1; 8 nucleotides match TRBD1. The sample taken for sequencing was peripheral blood. This sequence was found in a man aged 35-49 years with primary liver carcinoma and hepatitis B virus infection. The CDR3 DNA follows: TGTGCCAGCAGACTCGGACAGGGCAAGGGAGCTGAAGCTTTCTTT. It is translated as CASRLGQGKGAEAFF.